The 23 T cell receptor beta chains below all came from one sample that was sequenced in a study of blood T cell repertoires in COVID-19. This table comes from immunoSEQ multiplex PCR, and its TCRdb copy is limited to in-frame clones, with some not included. The data contain more than 350,000 clones, 85% to 90% of them singletons. The material sequenced was PBMCs or T cells enriched from blood (not recorded which). The receptors stem from a young man who had recovered from COVID-19.

CDR3 sequence reads: CAWSGRSGTGTTGELFF. The CDR3 DNA is TGTGCCTGGAGTGGCAGAAGCGGGACCGGCACTACCGGGGAGCTGTTTTTT. The J gene is TRBJ2-2, the V gene TRBV30; 7 bases fit TRBD2. The CDR3 extends over 17 amino acids. Germline CDR1 and CDR2: GTSNPN and SVGIG (reference sequence). V was pared by 1 base and J by 5 bases, with 13 bases of the junction left unmatched.

V usage is TRBV5-6 and J usage is TRBJ2-6, with TRBD1 matching 7 bases. This CDR3 is built from 18 residues. The V gene end was trimmed by 0 bases and the J gene end by 0 bases; junction bases not matched to a gene: 6. From germline, CDR1 is SGHDT and CDR2 YYEEEE. The chain's CDR3 is CASSLGPGQSSGANVLTF. DNA for the CDR3: TGTGCCAGCAGCTTGGGGCCGGGACAGTCCTCTGGGGCCAACGTCCTGACTTTC. Using reference TRBV5-6 and TRBJ2-6 for the parts outside the CDR3, the full variable domain is DAGVTQSPTHLIKTRGQQVTLRCSPKSGHDTVSWYQQALGQGPQFIFQYYEEEERQRGNFPDRFSGHQFPNYSSELNVNALLLGDSALYLCASSLGPGQSSGANVLTFGAGSRLTVL.

The chain couples TRBV5-1 to TRBJ1-5; a possible D gene is TRBD1 (6 bases). CDR1 is SGHRS and CDR2 is YFSETQ in the germline V gene. Trimming took 4 bases from V and 5 from J, leaving 16 bases between them. The CDR3 is 15 amino acids. CDR3 nucleotide sequence: TGCGCCAGCAGCCCCGGACAGTCCCCAGATCAGCCCCAGCATTTT. Translating gives CASSPGQSPDQPQHF.

The CDR3 DNA is TGTGCCAGCAGCTTGACTACTAGCGGGGGGTACAATGAGCAGTTCTTC. Translation: CASSLTTSGGYNEQFF. The rearrangement joins TRBV5-4 to TRBJ2-1; 12 bases are shared with TRBD2. Trimming cost V 1 base and J 4 bases; bases outside gene matches: 3. CDR3 size: 16 residues. CDR1 SGHNT and CDR2 YYREEE come from the germline V gene (reference sequence).

The V gene is TRBV9, the J gene TRBJ1-6; the D gene is possibly TRBD1 (6 bases). There are 15 residues in the CDR3. V was trimmed by 3 bases and J by 9 bases, leaving 16 bases between them. Germline V gene lookup returns CDR1 SGDLS and CDR2 YYNGEE. For the CDR3, the DNA is TGTGCCAGCAGCGCGACAGGTCTTAGGACTTCACCCCTCCACTTT. The encoded protein is CASSATGLRTSPLHF.

The genes are TRBV2 and TRBJ1-1; the D gene is possibly TRBD1 (5 bases). CDR1 and CDR2 from the germline V gene are SNHLY and FYNNEI. V lost 5 bases, J lost 2 bases, and 9 bases lay in between. The CDR3 runs 13 residues. DNA of the CDR3: TGTGCCAGCAGTTCACAGGTCAACACTGAAGCTTTCTTT. This translates into CASSSQVNTEAFF.

V is TRBV9 and J is TRBJ2-3; D possibly corresponds to TRBD2 (6 bases). CDR1 and CDR2 (germline): SGDLS, YYNGEE. The length of the CDR3 is 15 residues. Trimming removed 0 bases from V and 8 bases from J, with 16 bases in between. The CDR3 DNA follows: TGTGCCAGCAGCGTAGAAGCTGGCAAGGGAGGTACGCAGTATTTT. Translation: CASSVEAGKGGTQYF.

The rearrangement uses TRBV27 and TRBJ2-7; a possible D gene is TRBD2 (6 bases). The CDR3 consists of 14 residues. Trimming stripped 0 bases from V and 4 bases from J, with 10 bases between. Germline V gene sequence: CDR1 MNHEY, CDR2 SMNVEV (reference sequence). CDR3 nucleotides: TGTGCCAGCAGTTTATCCGGGAGTGTATACGAGCAGTACTTC. Protein: CASSLSGSVYEQYF.

This clone was detected only a few times. The chain links TRBV7-2 to TRBJ1-2; D unclear. The length of the CDR3 is 17 residues. Per germline, CDR1 SGHTA and CDR2 FQGNSA. V shed 1 base and J shed 0 bases, with 15 bases lying between them. The DNA for the CDR3 is TGTGCCAGCAGCTTAGAATCTTATTCGGTACCTAACTATGGCTACACCTTC. Protein product: CASSLESYSVPNYGYTF.

The chain links TRBV28 to TRBJ2-3; TRBD2 aligns across 9 bases. Germline CDR1 reads MDHEN; CDR2 reads SYDVKM. CDR3 size: 17 residues. V was pared by 5 bases and J by 0 bases, with 9 bases of the junction left unmatched. This CDR3 reads CASSPRREGGSTDTQYF. CDR3 bases: TGTGCCAGCAGTCCCCGGCGGGAGGGAGGTAGCACAGATACGCAGTATTTT.

The chain carries TRBV18 and TRBJ2-7; the D is unclear. Germline CDR1 KGHSH, CDR2 LQKENI. V lost 6 bases and J lost 0, with 12 bases in between. The CDR3 runs to 14 residues. CDR3: CASSGSYNSYEQYF. The CDR3 DNA is TGTGCCAGCTCCGGGTCCTATAACTCCTACGAGCAGTACTTC.

Turning to this clone: Other DNA sequences of this sample code for an identical CDR3. The chain carries TRBV2 and TRBJ1-1; D gene uncertain. In germline, CDR1 is SNHLY, CDR2 FYNNEI. The CDR3 consists of 13 residues. V dropped 3 bases and J dropped 0 bases, with 5 bases sitting between them. CDR3 amino acids: CASSEELNTEAFF. DNA for the CDR3: TGTGCCAGCAGTGAGGAGCTGAACACTGAAGCTTTCTTT.

V usage is TRBV5-4 and J usage is TRBJ2-1; TRBD2 matches at 11 bases. This CDR3 spans 16 amino acids. J was trimmed by 3 bases and V by 3 bases; bases with no gene match: 5. The germline V gene has CDR1 SGHNT and CDR2 YYREEE (reference sequence). This CDR3 is CASSSLAGDHYNEQFF. Written as DNA, the CDR3 is TGTGCCAGCAGCTCACTAGCGGGGGACCACTACAATGAGCAGTTCTTC. Variable domain in full (rest from reference TRBV5-4 and TRBJ2-1): ETGVTQSPTHLIKTRGQQVTLRCSSQSGHNTVSWYQQALGQGPQFIFQYYREEENGRGNFPPRFSGLQFPNYSSELNVNALELDDSALYLCASSSLAGDHYNEQFFGPGTRLTVL.

The rearrangement joins TRBV20-1 to TRBJ2-7; D is possibly TRBD1 or TRBD2 (6 bases each). The CDR3 is 11 residues long. Trimming removed 3 bases from V and 6 bases from J, with 9 bases in between. Germline CDR1 reads DFQATT; CDR2 reads SNEGSKA (reference sequence). CDR3 DNA sequence: TGCAGTGCTAGTGGGGGGCGCGAGCAGTACTTC. It yields the protein CSASGGREQYF.

This chain uses TRBV19 with TRBJ2-7; 7 bases align to TRBD1. In germline, CDR1 is LNHDA, CDR2 SQIVND (reference sequence). The J segment lost 3 bases and the V segment lost 10 bases, leaving 15 bases of the junction unmatched. The CDR3 is made up of 15 amino acids. For the CDR3, the DNA is TGTGCCACCTCTTACGGATCCGGGACAGTCTACGAGCAGTACTTC. It encodes CATSYGSGTVYEQYF.

CDR3 sequence reads: CASSRQRHEQFF. DNA for the CDR3: TGTGCCAGCAGTCGACAGCGCCATGAGCAGTTCTTC. V is TRBV6-5 and J is TRBJ2-1; maybe TRBD1 (5 bases). This CDR3 spans 12 amino acids. Per the germline V gene, CDR1 is MNHEY and CDR2 is SVGAGI. Trimming cost V 5 bases and J 8 bases, with 10 bases left between them.

The rearrangement links TRBV15 to TRBJ2-7, with a possible D match to TRBD1 (5 bases). This CDR3 has 14 amino acids. The V end lost 0 bases, the J end lost 2 bases, and 8 bases lay between the germline ends. The V gene's germline CDR1 is LNHNV and CDR2 YYDKDF (reference sequence). CDR3 coding DNA: TGTGCCACCAGCAGAGATACAGGCCCCTACGAGCAGTACTTC. This sequence encodes CATSRDTGPYEQYF.

V gene TRBV7-2 combines with J gene TRBJ2-1, with D perhaps TRBD2 (6 bases). Trimming removed 5 bases at V and 9 bases at J, with 17 bases between. CDR3 length: 14 amino acids. The germline CDR1 and CDR2 sequences are SGHTA and FQGNSA. In nucleotides, the CDR3 is TGTGCCAGCAGCATCGGAGAGCGGAGGGGTGAGCAGTTCTTC. Translating gives CASSIGERRGEQFF.

V is TRBV7-9 and J is TRBJ2-7, with TRBD2 as a possible D gene (6 bases). The CDR3 extends over 14 amino acids. CDR1 is SEHNR, CDR2 FQNEAQ, per germline (reference sequence). V was trimmed by 2 bases and J by 6 bases, leaving 14 bases between them. The CDR3 DNA reads as TGTGCCAGCAGCTTACTGTCGGGAGCCCTCGAGCAGTACTTC. Translated, it gives CASSLLSGALEQYF.

The V call is TRBV7-8, the J call TRBJ2-2; TRBD2 is a possible D gene (6 bases). In germline, CDR1 is SGHVS, CDR2 FQNEAQ. Trimming removed 5 bases at V and 6 bases at J, with 13 bases between. The CDR3 sequence is 14 residues long. CDR3: CASSPGRRAGELFF. The CDR3 DNA reads as TGTGCCAGCAGCCCCGGCCGGAGGGCCGGGGAGCTGTTTTTT.

The V gene is TRBV11-2, the J gene TRBJ2-7; tentative D call: TRBD1 (8 bases). The CDR3 extends over 16 amino acids. With 5 bases removed from V and 6 bases from J, the gap between germline ends came to 23 bases. The germline CDR1 and CDR2 sequences are SGHAT and FQNNGV. The CDR3 region has the DNA TGTGCCAGCAGCCCTCGGCGGGGGCAGGGGGCTGCCGAGCAGTACTTC. Amino acid sequence: CASSPRRGQGAAEQYF.

This sequence joins TRBV6-5 and TRBJ1-1, with a weak D call TRBD1 (5 bases). CDR1 is MNHEY and CDR2 is SVGAGI in the germline V gene. Trimming stripped 1 base from V and 2 bases from J, with 8 bases between. The CDR3 is made up of 14 amino acids. CDR3 residues: CASSYYQGNTEAFF. CDR3 coding DNA: TGTGCCAGCAGTTACTATCAGGGAAACACTGAAGCTTTCTTT.

The chain has TRBV6-5 and TRBJ1-5, with TRBD1 as a possible D gene (5 bases). V was cut by 6 bases and J by 4 bases, with 16 bases left in between. CDR1 and CDR2 (germline): MNHEY, SVGAGI. The CDR3 is 15 amino acids. This chain's CDR3 is CASRAGTYQNQPQHF. CDR3 DNA: TGTGCCAGCAGGGCCGGGACTTATCAAAATCAGCCCCAGCATTTT.